The present T cell receptor (beta chain) was sequenced within a study of regulatory T cells in long-lasting Graves disease. Study findings and constraints: Public clonotype sharing was higher in persistent than newly diagnosed patients.

Building the TCR beta libraries relied on iRepertoire HTBI primers, and CDR3 regions underwent Arm-PCR. TCRdb itself ran the multiplex PCR reads through MiXCR, one entry per CDR3 protein. This table holds over 400,000 distinct CDR3 sequences, around 13% found once. This clonotype was observed at least ten times. The antigen remains undetermined. Time point reported: newly diagnosed GD, antithyroid drugs for less than 3 months. RNA from PBMCs was the source of the TCR library. Per germline, CDR1 SEHNR and CDR2 FQNEAQ (reference sequence). V dropped 1 base and J dropped 5; count of bases not matched to a gene: 7. The CDR3 is made up of 15 amino acids. These sequences were also reported in another study, on T cells in Graves' hyperthyroidism and ophthalmopathy. That work contributes: First-round RT-PCR of the TCR CDR3 relied on the HTBI primer set.

The input for sequencing was peripheral blood mononuclear cells (PBMCs), taken at new diagnosis, from a patient treated with antithyroid drugs. V gene TRBV7-9 combines with J gene TRBJ2-7; 8 positions match TRBD2. The TCR comes from a woman in her forties or fifties with Graves disease. The CDR3 nucleotides are TGTGCCAGCAGCTTAGTAACAGCGGGAGTCGACGAGCAGTACTTC. The encoded protein is CASSLVTAGVDEQYF.